This is a list of T cell receptor beta chains from one sample in a study of molecular identifiers for immune sequencing clone quantification. MiXCR, run by TCRdb on the PCR reads, gives a single entry per CDR3 protein. The profile shows 460,000 or so distinct CDR3 sequences, about 22% of them singletons. Material: naive CD8+ T cells from blood, with Jurkat cell RNA spiked in. The receptors derive from a human donor in good health. Some libraries in this study had Jurkat cell RNA spiked in. CDR3s include the opening cysteine and the closing phenylalanine or tryptophan. Fields, in order: CDR3 DNA, CDR3 protein, clone size, D gene, J gene, V gene. A D gene is named only where the DNA matches it firmly. The size of a clone is reported for some rows only, either as once, few or many, or as a class for expanded clones.

TGTGCCAGCAGCTCCCGACTAGCGGGAAGCGAAACAGATACGCAGTATTTT	CASSSRLAGSETDTQYF	-	TRBD2	TRBJ2-3	TRBV11-3
TGTGCCAGCAGTTTTGGACCCGAGGAACAGTACTTC	CASSFGPEEQYF	many	-	TRBJ2-7	TRBV12-3/TRBV12-4
TGTGCCAGCAATCGGGACTGGACAAATGAAAAACTGTTTTTT	CASNRDWTNEKLFF	many	-	TRBJ1-4	TRBV9
TGCAGTGCTAGAGATGGGACAGCCAATACCTACGAGCAGTACTTC	CSARDGTANTYEQYF	-	TRBD1	TRBJ2-7	TRBV20-1
TGTGCCAGCAGCTTAGAACTCTACGACGTAACAGCTTTCTTT	CASSLELYDVTAFF	few	-	TRBJ1-1	TRBV7-6
TGTGCCAGCAGCTACGCCTACGAGATTGGGGGAGAGACCCAGTACTTC	CASSYAYEIGGETQYF	-	-	TRBJ2-5	TRBV7-9
TGCAGTGCTCCCGACAGGGCGGCCTATAGCAATCAGCCCCAGCATTTT	CSAPDRAAYSNQPQHF	many	TRBD1	TRBJ1-5	TRBV20-1
TGTGCCAGCAGTCCTACCTCTCCTGACAGGGTTGGCTACACCTTC	CASSPTSPDRVGYTF	few	TRBD1	TRBJ1-2	TRBV12-3/TRBV12-4
TGTGCTAGCAGCGGGACAGGGTATATAGATACGCAGTATTTT	CASSGTGYIDTQYF	many	TRBD1	TRBJ2-3	TRBV7-7
TGCGCCAGCAGCCAAGCCCGGAGGAGTTACCAAGAGACCCAGTACTTC	CASSQARRSYQETQYF	many	-	TRBJ2-5	TRBV4-3
TGTGCCAGCAGTCGCCGACTAGCTGGTACAGATACGCAGTATTTT	CASSRRLAGTDTQYF	many	TRBD2	TRBJ2-3	TRBV28
TGTGTCAGCAGCTTGTCCTACCTAGCGGAACTACCCTACGAGCAGTACTTC	CVSSLSYLAELPYEQYF	-	TRBD2	TRBJ2-7	TRBV5-6
TGTGCCAGCAGCTTAGCGACAGGTGGACGATCACCCCTCCACTTT	CASSLATGGRSPLHF	-	-	TRBJ1-6	TRBV7-9
TGTGCCAGCAGTTCCCTGCTAGCGGGAGTCCCAGATACGCAGTATTTT	CASSSLLAGVPDTQYF	many	TRBD2	TRBJ2-3	TRBV27
TGCGCCAGCAGCGGGGACAAGAACCAAAATCAGCCCCAGCATTTT	CASSGDKNQNQPQHF	many	-	TRBJ1-5	TRBV23-1
TGCGCCAGCAGCTCGACGACAGGGACCATGAACACTGAAGCTTTCTTT	CASSSTTGTMNTEAFF	many	TRBD1	TRBJ1-1	TRBV5-1
TGTGCCAGCAGCGGCAGGGAAGGGGCCTACGAGCAGTACTTC	CASSGREGAYEQYF	few	-	TRBJ2-7	TRBV9
TGTGCCAGCAGCTTAGTTTTTTCATTGGCGGGGGATCAAGAGACCCAGTACTTC	CASSLVFSLAGDQETQYF	-	TRBD2	TRBJ2-5	TRBV11-2
TGCGCCAGCAGTGAAGGTAGACCACCGGCGCAGCAGTACTTC	CASSEGRPPAQQYF	-	-	TRBJ2-7	TRBV10-2
TGTGCCAGCAGTTACTTAACAGGGGGACGCTATGGCTACACCTTC	CASSYLTGGRYGYTF	few	TRBD1	TRBJ1-2	TRBV6-5
TGTGCCAGCAGTCTTACACTAGCGGGGGCGCTTCCCGATGAGCAGTTCTTC	CASSLTLAGALPDEQFF	few	TRBD2	TRBJ2-1	TRBV13
TGCGCCAGCAGCCAAGGTGCAGGGGGCGCGTTTTACGAGCAGTACTTC	CASSQGAGGAFYEQYF	-	TRBD1	TRBJ2-7	TRBV4-3
TGCAGTGCCATCAGCGGGAGTGGGACCGGGGAGCTGTTTTTT	CSAISGSGTGELFF	-	TRBD2	TRBJ2-2	TRBV20-1
TGTGCCAGCAGTGAAGCGGACCCCCAGCATTTT	CASSEADPQHF	-	-	TRBJ1-5	TRBV6-1
TGTGCCAGCAGCCTAGGTGTAGGCACCTCCTGCGAGCAGTACTTC	CASSLGVGTSCEQYF	-	-	TRBJ2-7	TRBV7-9
TGTGCCAGTAGGCACAGGGCTTATAGCAATCAGCCCCAGCATTTT	CASRHRAYSNQPQHF	-	-	TRBJ1-5	TRBV19
TGTGCCAGCACCCAAACTAGCGGGGGCCGGCGGGGGTTCACAGATACGCAGTATTTT	CASTQTSGGRRGFTDTQYF	few	TRBD2	TRBJ2-3	TRBV11-3
TGTGCCAGCAGTTCCGACAGAGCGAACACCGGGGAGCTGTTTTTT	CASSSDRANTGELFF	few	-	TRBJ2-2	TRBV5-6
TGTGCCAGCAGTTTAACTGGGCTCTTCGGTCAGAGGTACTTC	CASSLTGLFGQRYF	many	-	TRBJ2-5	TRBV28
TGTGCCAGCAGCCAAGAAGAAATGATTTACACCGGGGAGCTGTTTTTT	CASSQEEMIYTGELFF	many	-	TRBJ2-2	TRBV4-2
TGTGCCAGCAGTGTTTTAACTAGCACAGATACGCAGTATTTT	CASSVLTSTDTQYF	few	-	TRBJ2-3	TRBV2
TGTGCCAGCAGCTTAGAAGGGGCAGACCACCAGCATTTT	CASSLEGADHQHF	-	-	TRBJ1-5	TRBV11-2
TGTGCCAGCAGGACCTTTCGGCAGGGACATTCACCCCTCCACTTT	CASRTFRQGHSPLHF	many	-	TRBJ1-6	TRBV27